Shown below are 6 T cell receptor beta chains from a single sample sequenced in a study of PD-1 blockade in classical Hodgkin lymphoma. Sample time point: newly diagnosed, previously untreated cHL patient sample. Assay used: immunoSEQ multiplex PCR; TCRdb lists only in-frame clones, some missing. The sample carries over 15,000 clones, around 90% recorded once. The material sequenced was peripheral blood mononuclear cells (PBMCs). These receptors were collected from a human donor with classical Hodgkin lymphoma.

This clone showed up just a few times. CDR3: CASSLTSPETQYF. The CDR3 DNA reads TGTGCCAGCAGCCTTACAAGTCCAGAGACCCAGTACTTC. This chain joins TRBV5-5 and TRBJ2-5, with D uncertain. CDR3 size: 13 residues. V was shortened by 4 bases and J by 4 bases, with 11 bases between the two germline ends. Germline V gives CDR1 SGHKS, CDR2 YYEKEE (reference sequence).

The chain couples TRBV30 to TRBJ1-5, with D tentatively TRBD1 (5 bases). Trimming took off 2 bases at V and 4 bases at J, with 9 bases between the two ends. The CDR3 has 13 residues. CDR1 and CDR2 from the germline V gene are GTSNPN and SVGIG (reference sequence). The CDR3 sequence: CAWSTGPNQPQHF. DNA of the CDR3: TGTGCCTGGAGTACAGGACCAAATCAGCCCCAGCATTTT.

J is TRBJ2-5 and V is TRBV11-3; 9 positions agree with TRBD2. V lost 1 base to trimming and J lost 3 bases; unmatched junction nucleotides: 0. CDR1 is SGHNT, CDR2 YENEEA, per germline. This CDR3 region has 14 residues. CDR3 DNA sequence: TGTGCCAGCAGCTTAGCTAGCGGGGAAGAGACCCAGTACTTC. It specifies CASSLASGEETQYF.

Only a few counts were recorded for this clone. The chain employs TRBV25-1 and TRBJ2-7; 8 bases agree with TRBD2. J lost 6 bases, V lost 3 bases, and 7 bases had no gene match. From germline, CDR1 is MGHDK and CDR2 SYGVNS. The CDR3 contains 14 residues. CDR3 sequence reads: CASSDRAGAVEQYF. CDR3 DNA sequence: TGTGCCAGCAGTGATAGAGCGGGAGCCGTCGAGCAGTACTTC.

The chain recombines TRBV5-1 with TRBJ1-1; the D is unclear. Germline V gives CDR1 SGHRS, CDR2 YFSETQ. This CDR3 has 13 residues. Trimming took off 4 bases at V and 6 bases at J, with 13 bases between the two ends. Written as DNA, the CDR3 is TGCGCCAGCAGCGCGGACTTGGGCGCTGAAGCTTTCTTT. It specifies CASSADLGAEAFF.

This chain connects TRBV6-5 to TRBJ2-7; the match to TRBD2 covers 7 bases. Germline CDR1 is MNHEY and CDR2 is SVGAGI. This CDR3 is built from 14 residues. The trim removed 8 bases at V and 3 bases at J, leaving 10 bases unmatched. The CDR3 reads CASSNREEGYEQYF. The CDR3 nucleotides are TGTGCCAGCTCTAATCGGGAGGAGGGCTACGAGCAGTACTTC.